These 28 T cell receptor beta chains originate from one sample sequenced in a study of blood T cell repertoires in COVID-19. Sequenced by immunoSEQ multiplex PCR; TCRdb stores in-frame clones only, minus some. Of 99,000 or so clones listed, 80% to 90% were seen once; the top ten hold 15%. Sequencing was done on a sample of peripheral blood. The receptors were gathered from a man aged 45-60 years with acute or convalescent COVID-19.

The gene calls are TRBV2 and TRBJ1-2; 9 positions agree with TRBD1. The trim removed 10 bases at V and 7 bases at J, leaving 4 bases unmatched. Germline V lookup: CDR1 SNHLY, CDR2 FYNNEI. The CDR3 totals 11 residues. The CDR3 nucleotides read TGTGCCACCCGGACAGGGGTTGGCTACACCTTC. This translates into CATRTGVGYTF.

The J gene is TRBJ2-7, the V gene TRBV15, with D possibly matching TRBD1 (5 bases). V was shortened by 5 bases and J by 2 bases, with 16 bases between the two germline ends. The CDR3 totals 15 residues. Germline assignment: CDR1 LNHNV and CDR2 YYDKDF (reference sequence). The CDR3 nucleotides read TGTGCCACCAGCCTCGATCCAGGGTCAACCTACGAGCAGTACTTC. As protein: CATSLDPGSTYEQYF.

The chain carries TRBV4-1 and TRBJ2-7; TRBD2 matches 11 bases. Losses at the gene ends were 3 bases for V and 7 bases for J; bases not matched to a gene: 8. There are 15 residues in the CDR3. The V gene's germline CDR1 is MGHRA and CDR2 YSYEKL. CDR3 sequence: CASSHQLAGAGEQYF. CDR3 DNA sequence: TGCGCCAGCAGCCACCAACTAGCGGGAGCGGGAGAGCAGTACTTC.

The chain is built from TRBV18 and TRBJ1-4, with TRBD1 identical over 9 bases. The V gene end was trimmed by 3 bases and the J gene end by 8 bases; junction bases not matched to a gene: 7. The CDR3 is 15 residues long. Looked up from germline, CDR1 is KGHSH and CDR2 is LQKENI. CDR3 protein: CASSPRTGGQEKLFF. The DNA of the CDR3 is TGTGCCAGCTCACCCCGAACAGGGGGCCAGGAAAAACTGTTTTTT.

The chain recombines TRBV7-8 with TRBJ2-1; D might be TRBD2 (6 bases). This CDR3 has 15 amino acids. CDR1 and CDR2 from the germline V gene are SGHVS and FQNEAQ. Trimming took off 1 base at V and 8 bases at J, with 15 bases between the two ends. Here the CDR3 DNA reads TGTGCCAGCAGCTTAGACCACTCGGAGGGCGATGAGCAGTTCTTC. It is translated as CASSLDHSEGDEQFF.

In DNA, the CDR3 is TGTGCCAGCAGCTCGCCTCGGAGGGTCCCTAATGAAAAACTGTTTTTT. Its translation: CASSSPRRVPNEKLFF. This chain joins TRBV21-1 and TRBJ1-4. TRBV21-1 is a pseudogene locus. CDR3 length: 16 amino acids.

The CDR3 sequence: CASSIQGAREQYF. In DNA, the CDR3 is TGTGCCAGCAGTATACAGGGGGCGCGGGAGCAGTACTTC. The rearrangement uses TRBV27 and TRBJ2-7; 9 nucleotides agree with TRBD1. In germline, CDR1 is MNHEY, CDR2 SMNVEV (reference sequence). Losses at the gene ends were 5 bases for V and 7 bases for J; bases not matched to a gene: 6. The CDR3 sequence is 13 residues long.

In the case of this clone: The junction does not match germline at one end; this may be a read error. This chain connects TRBV28 to TRBJ2-3, with 9 bases that match TRBD2. Germline loops: CDR1 MDHEN, CDR2 SYDVKM. This CDR3 contains 14 residues. The CDR3 DNA reads as TGTGCCAGCACTTTAGCGGGAGATAGAAATACGCAGTATTTT. This gives the protein CASTLAGDRNTQYF. Full variable domain (missing parts from reference TRBV28 and TRBJ2-3): DVKVTQSSRYLVKRTGEKVFLECVQDMDHENMFWYRQDPGLGLRLIYFSYDVKMKEKGDIPEGYSVSREKKERFSLILESASTNQTSMYLCASTLAGDRNTQYFGPGTRLTVL.

This chain joins TRBV4-1 and TRBJ2-5; 8 bases are shared with TRBD1. Germline trimming cut 3 bases from V and 1 base from J; bases unmatched to any gene: 13. CDR3 size: 18 residues. The germline V gene encodes CDR1 MGHRA and CDR2 YSYEKL. This chain's CDR3 is CASSQGPLTGAGQETQYF. The CDR3 coding sequence is TGCGCCAGCAGCCAGGGGCCTTTGACAGGGGCGGGCCAAGAGACCCAGTACTTC.

The chain has TRBV6-6 and TRBJ2-7; the D gene is possibly TRBD1 (6 bases). Germline CDR1 reads MNHNY; CDR2 reads SVGAGI (reference sequence). The CDR3 runs to 13 residues. V shed 3 bases and J shed 2 bases, with 8 bases lying between them. Here the CDR3 DNA reads TGTGCCAGCAGTTATGACAGGACCTACGAGCAGTACTTC. Translated: CASSYDRTYEQYF.

The genes are TRBV3-1 (or the pseudogene TRBV3-2) and TRBJ1-5, with D tentatively TRBD1 (5 bases). The length of the CDR3 is 15 residues. V was clipped by 2 bases and J by 6 bases, with 14 bases between them. Per the germline V gene, CDR1 is LGHDT and CDR2 is YNNKEL (reference sequence). In DNA form, the CDR3 reads TGTGCCAGCAGCCAAAGTGAAATCGGGGGTCAGCCCCAGCATTTT. This gives the protein CASSQSEIGGQPQHF.

This chain joins TRBV6-5 and TRBJ2-1, with D tentatively TRBD2 (5 bases). Germline V gene sequence: CDR1 MNHEY, CDR2 SVGAGI. The V and J ends lost 0 bases and 8 bases respectively, with 14 bases between them. There are 15 residues in the CDR3. CDR3 loop: CASSYSKSPEDEQFF. The DNA of the CDR3 is TGTGCCAGCAGTTACTCGAAGTCACCGGAGGATGAGCAGTTCTTC.

J is TRBJ2-4 and V is TRBV29-1; a weak D match, TRBD1 (5 bases). Germline CDR1 is SQVTM and CDR2 is ANQGSEA. Trimming removed 3 bases at V and 4 bases at J, with 7 bases between. The CDR3 is made up of 12 amino acids. As DNA, the CDR3 is TGCAGCGTTGATTCAGGGAAAAACATTCAGTACTTC. Its protein is CSVDSGKNIQYF. Full variable domain (rest looked up from reference TRBV29-1 and TRBJ2-4): SAVISQKPSRDICQRGTSLTIQCQVDSQVTMMFWYRQQPGQSLTLIATANQGSEATYESGFVIDKFPISRPNLTFSTLTVSNMSPEDSSIYLCSVDSGKNIQYFGAGTRLSVL.

The V gene is TRBV18, the J gene TRBJ1-6; D might be TRBD1 (5 bases). Per germline, CDR1 KGHSH and CDR2 LQKENI. CDR3 length equals 16 residues. V lost 3 bases and J lost 4, with 13 bases in between. CDR3 residues: CASSPGGTEYNSPLHF. The CDR3 DNA reads TGTGCCAGCTCACCCGGAGGGACCGAGTATAATTCACCCCTCCACTTT.

The V call is TRBV2, the J call TRBJ2-1, with a tentative D call TRBD1 (5 bases). V gave up 1 base and J gave up 0 bases, with 10 bases separating them. Germline-derived CDR1 and CDR2 are SNHLY and FYNNEI. The CDR3 runs to 16 residues. The chain's CDR3 is CASSEDRLSSYNEQFF. The CDR3 region has the DNA TGTGCCAGCAGTGAAGACAGGCTTAGCTCCTACAATGAGCAGTTCTTC.

This rearrangement joins TRBV28 to TRBJ1-2, with TRBD1 matching over 10 bases. V lost 7 bases to trimming and J lost 1 base; unmatched junction nucleotides: 3. Germline CDR1 is MDHEN and CDR2 is SYDVKM. CDR3 length equals 14 residues. CDR3 sequence: CASTWTGGNYGYTF. For the CDR3, the DNA is TGTGCCAGCACGTGGACAGGGGGTAACTATGGCTACACCTTC.

In its sample, this clone was seen once. The chain joins TRBV7-6 to TRBJ2-2, with D possibly TRBD1 on 5 matching bases. Trimming removed 6 bases at V and 1 base at J, with 9 bases between. The length of the CDR3 is 14 residues. The germline V gene has CDR1 SGHVS and CDR2 FNYEAQ. The CDR3 bases are TGTGCCAGCAGATCTACAGGGAACACCGGGGAGCTGTTTTTT. It is translated as CASRSTGNTGELFF.

This CDR3 is CASSQDSGDTGELFF. The CDR3 coding sequence is TGTGCCAGCAGCCAAGATTCCGGGGACACCGGGGAGCTGTTTTTT. The chain has TRBV14 and TRBJ2-2, with D perhaps matching TRBD2 (5 bases). V was shortened by 0 bases and J by 3 bases, with 8 bases between the two germline ends. The CDR3 loop spans 15 amino acids. Looked up from germline, CDR1 is SGHDN and CDR2 is FVKESK.

V and J are TRBV3-1 (or the pseudogene TRBV3-2) and TRBJ1-4; 8 bases agree with TRBD1. The germline CDR1 and CDR2 sequences are LGHDT and YNNKEL (reference sequence). This CDR3 contains 15 residues. The junction had 10 bases not matched to a gene; V was cut back by 0 bases and J by 13 bases. Here the CDR3 reads CASSQDFVRGRILFF. CDR3 DNA sequence: TGTGCCAGCAGCCAAGACTTCGTCAGGGGGCGCATACTGTTTTTT.

CDR3 protein: CASSLEGRLSETQYF. CDR3 in DNA: TGTGCCAGCAGTTTAGAAGGCAGGTTGTCAGAGACCCAGTACTTC. The chain carries TRBV27 and TRBJ2-5; no reliable D call. Germline-derived CDR1 and CDR2 are MNHEY and SMNVEV (reference sequence). V was cut by 2 bases and J by 4 bases, with 14 bases left in between. The CDR3 has 15 amino acids.

V and J are TRBV28 and TRBJ2-1, with D perhaps TRBD2 (6 bases). Trimming took 6 bases from V and 10 from J, leaving 16 bases between them. Looked up from germline, CDR1 is MDHEN and CDR2 is SYDVKM. The CDR3 runs 13 residues. The CDR3 DNA sequence: TGTGCCAGCAGCCCGACTAGTTACGCGGAGCAGTTCTTC. Its translation is CASSPTSYAEQFF.

A single count supports this clone. The V and J genes are TRBV6-5 and TRBJ2-3, with D maybe TRBD2 (6 bases). Between the trimmed V and J ends, which lost 6 bases and 2 bases, there was a span of 15 bases. This CDR3 is built from 15 residues. Per germline, CDR1 MNHEY and CDR2 SVGAGI. This chain's CDR3 is CASSAAGSYTDTQYF. The CDR3 nucleotides are TGTGCCAGCAGCGCCGCCGGGAGCTACACAGATACGCAGTATTTT.

V usage is TRBV7-9 and J usage is TRBJ1-6; 8 bases are shared with TRBD1. Looked up from germline, CDR1 is SEHNR and CDR2 is FQNEAQ (reference sequence). Losses at the gene ends were 4 bases for V and 8 bases for J; bases not matched to a gene: 16. This CDR3 has 18 residues. The CDR3 loop reads CASSSPSGTGLGHSPLHF. The CDR3 DNA reads TGTGCCAGCAGCTCCCCGAGCGGGACAGGATTAGGGCATTCACCCCTCCACTTT.

V and J are TRBV7-8 and TRBJ1-1, with D possibly TRBD1 on 6 matching bases. The CDR3 is made up of 15 amino acids. CDR1 and CDR2 from the germline V gene are SGHVS and FQNEAQ. The V and J ends lost 2 bases and 1 base respectively, with 11 bases between them. The CDR3 region has the DNA TGTGCCAGCAGCTTACCCGCAGGGGAGAACACTGAAGCTTTCTTT. Translating gives CASSLPAGENTEAFF.

The chain carries TRBV11-2 and TRBJ2-3, with D unresolved. V shed 1 base and J shed 3 bases, with 20 bases lying between them. The CDR3 loop spans 18 amino acids. CDR1 is SGHAT and CDR2 is FQNNGV in the germline V gene. CDR3 DNA sequence: TGTGCCAGCAGCTTAGGTCTGGCGCCAAAAAGAGGAACAGATACGCAGTATTTT. This translates into CASSLGLAPKRGTDTQYF.

The chain links TRBV30 to TRBJ2-7, with TRBD1 matching 7 bases. Unmatched junction bases numbered 1, after V lost 4 bases and J lost 1 base. This CDR3 comprises 12 residues. The V gene's germline CDR1 is GTSNPN and CDR2 SVGIG (reference sequence). CDR3: CAWKQGSYEQYF. Here the CDR3 DNA reads TGTGCCTGGAAACAGGGGTCCTACGAGCAGTACTTC.

CDR3 protein: CASSFRDSPLYEQYF. The CDR3 region has the DNA TGTGCCAGCAGCTTCCGGGACAGTCCTCTTTACGAGCAGTACTTC. The V gene is TRBV3-1 (or the pseudogene TRBV3-2), the J gene TRBJ2-7; 7 bases are a match to TRBD1. V was pared by 5 bases and J by 4 bases, with 11 bases of the junction left unmatched. The CDR3 is 15 residues long. Germline CDR1 and CDR2: LGHDT and YNNKEL (reference sequence).

This clone is a singleton in its sample. The CDR3 bases are TGTGCCAGCAGTTTCAACGACAGAGCAAGGGGCGAGCAGTACTTC. Translating gives CASSFNDRARGEQYF. This chain joins TRBV28 and TRBJ2-7; a possible D gene is TRBD1 (5 bases). CDR1 is MDHEN and CDR2 is SYDVKM in the germline V gene. Trimming removed 3 bases at V and 6 bases at J, with 18 bases between. The CDR3 is 15 residues long.